The present TCR beta chain was sequenced within a study of control samples from healthy donors and cancer patients. The assay was immunoSEQ multiplex PCR, and TCRdb's table has in-frame clones only and misses some. The data contain 70,000 to 85,000 clones, more than 65% of them seen just once; the ten biggest clones take up around 10%. Trimming cost V 8 bases and J 7 bases; bases outside gene matches: 11. The germline V gene has CDR1 MDHEN and CDR2 SYDVKM. The CDR3 consists of 13 residues. The sequenced sample was PBMCs. This TCR derives from a man between 60 and 70 years old with head and neck cancer. This chain connects TRBV28 to TRBJ2-7; 7 positions agree with TRBD1. Written as DNA, the CDR3 is TGTGCCAGCGCCCATAAGCAGGGGGTTGAGCAGTACTTC. Translated, it gives CASAHKQGVEQYF.